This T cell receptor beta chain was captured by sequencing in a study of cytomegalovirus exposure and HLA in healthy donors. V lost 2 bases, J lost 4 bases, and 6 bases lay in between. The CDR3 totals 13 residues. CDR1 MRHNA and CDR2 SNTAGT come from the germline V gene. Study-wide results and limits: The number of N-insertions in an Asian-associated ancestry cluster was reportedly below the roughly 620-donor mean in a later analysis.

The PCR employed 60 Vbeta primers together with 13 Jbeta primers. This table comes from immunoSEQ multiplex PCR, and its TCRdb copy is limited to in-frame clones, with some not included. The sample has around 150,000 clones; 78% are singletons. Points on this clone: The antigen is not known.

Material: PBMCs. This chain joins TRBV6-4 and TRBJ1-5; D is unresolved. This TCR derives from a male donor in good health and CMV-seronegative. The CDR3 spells CASSDERNQPQHF. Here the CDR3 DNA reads TGTGCCAGCAGTGACGAGAGGAATCAGCCCCAGCATTTT.